This TCR beta chain was recorded in a study of T cell changes during pregnancy in multiple sclerosis. The data were produced by immunoSEQ multiplex PCR, yet TCRdb's version contains in-frame clones alone and is incomplete. The repertoire holds 100,000 or so clones, approximately 95% seen once, with 1.5% to 2% in the top ten. CDR1 and CDR2 from the germline V gene are SGHTA and FQGNSA. V was cut by 3 bases and J by 2 bases, with 15 bases left in between. CDR3 size: 16 residues. The V and J genes are TRBV7-2 and TRBJ2-3, with TRBD2 as a possible D gene (6 bases). This TCR was sampled from a female donor in good health, enrolled as a control in a pregnancy study. Sequences were derived from peripheral blood, sampled after pregnancy. Here the CDR3 reads CASSFFSGGNTDTQYF. The CDR3 DNA reads as TGTGCCAGCAGCTTCTTTAGCGGAGGGAACACAGATACGCAGTATTTT.